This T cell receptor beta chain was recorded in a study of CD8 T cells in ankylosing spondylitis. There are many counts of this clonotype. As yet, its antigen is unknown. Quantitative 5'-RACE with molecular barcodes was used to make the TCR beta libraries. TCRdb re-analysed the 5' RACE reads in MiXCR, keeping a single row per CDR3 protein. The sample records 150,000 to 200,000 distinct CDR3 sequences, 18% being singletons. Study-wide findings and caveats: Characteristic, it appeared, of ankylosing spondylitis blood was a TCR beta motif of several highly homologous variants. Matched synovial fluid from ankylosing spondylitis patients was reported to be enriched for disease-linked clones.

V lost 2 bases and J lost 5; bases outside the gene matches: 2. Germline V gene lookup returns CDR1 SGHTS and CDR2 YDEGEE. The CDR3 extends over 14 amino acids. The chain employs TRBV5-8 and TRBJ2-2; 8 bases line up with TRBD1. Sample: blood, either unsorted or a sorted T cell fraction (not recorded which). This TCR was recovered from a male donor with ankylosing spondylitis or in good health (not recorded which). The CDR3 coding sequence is TGTGCCAGCAGCTTCAGGGGGCAAACCGGGGAGCTGTTTTTT. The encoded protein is CASSFRGQTGELFF.